This is a list of T cell receptor beta chains from one sample in a study of T cell repertoires in cytomegalovirus infection. TCRdb used MiXCR to reprocess the reads, holding one entry per CDR3 protein. The repertoire holds 550,000 to 700,000 distinct CDR3 sequences, with about 40% as singletons. For these TCRs, the target antigens are not known. Sequences were derived from cultured PBMCs, sampled from culture after CMV antigen stimulation. These receptors originate from a human donor in good health (CMV status not recorded). Some clones in this sample may be carry-over from other donors' samples. The CDR3 runs from the conserved cysteine through the conserved F or W. The order of the fields is J gene, V gene, clone size, D gene, CDR3 DNA, CDR3 protein. The D gene is left open where the match is weak. Expanded clones get a size class; other rows say once, few or many, or leave the size out.

J gene: TRBJ2-1
V gene: TRBV11-2
clone size: few
D gene: -
CDR3 DNA: TGTGCCAGCAAATTGGGCCCTAGCCCGAGCTCCTACAATGAGCAGTTCTTC
CDR3 protein: CASKLGPSPSSYNEQFF

J gene: TRBJ2-1
V gene: TRBV7-8
clone size: few
D gene: TRBD2
CDR3 DNA: TGTGCCAGCAGCTTAGTCTGGCTAGCGGGGGGGATTTCCTACAATGAGCAGTTCTTC
CDR3 protein: CASSLVWLAGGISYNEQFF

J gene: TRBJ2-1
V gene: TRBV19
clone size: -
D gene: -
CDR3 DNA: TGTGCCAGCGCCGAACAGGTGACCTACAATGAGCAGTTCTTC
CDR3 protein: CASAEQVTYNEQFF

J gene: TRBJ2-5
V gene: TRBV6-1
clone size: few
D gene: TRBD1
CDR3 DNA: TGTGCCAGCAGTAGTGTAGGGACAGGGGGCTCTGAGACCCAGTACTTC
CDR3 protein: CASSSVGTGGSETQYF

J gene: TRBJ2-1
V gene: TRBV12-3/TRBV12-4
clone size: -
D gene: -
CDR3 DNA: TGTGCCAGCAGTCCCCATATCTGGGTCAATGAGCAGTTCTTC
CDR3 protein: CASSPHIWVNEQFF

J gene: TRBJ2-1
V gene: TRBV5-5
clone size: -
D gene: TRBD2
CDR3 DNA: TGTGCCAGCAGCGAACGGACTAGCGGGAGAGCTTCCATCTCCTACAATGAGCAGTTCTTC
CDR3 protein: CASSERTSGRASISYNEQFF

J gene: TRBJ2-5
V gene: TRBV12-3/TRBV12-4
clone size: few
D gene: TRBD2
CDR3 DNA: TGTGCCAGCAGTCTCCGGTGGCGGGAGGGAAAAGAGACCCAGTACTTC
CDR3 protein: CASSLRWREGKETQYF

J gene: TRBJ2-5
V gene: TRBV6-5
clone size: -
D gene: -
CDR3 DNA: TGTGCCAGCAGTTACTCGAAAGGGGCTGGGGGGGAGACCCAGTACTTC
CDR3 protein: CASSYSKGAGGETQYF

J gene: TRBJ2-3
V gene: TRBV5-1
clone size: -
D gene: TRBD2
CDR3 DNA: TGCGCCAGCACTCCTAGCGGGGGGCGAATTACGCAGTATTTT
CDR3 protein: CASTPSGGRITQYF

J gene: TRBJ2-1
V gene: TRBV12-3/TRBV12-4
clone size: -
D gene: -
CDR3 DNA: TGTGCCAGCACCTACCGGGGAGAGCAGTTCTTC
CDR3 protein: CASTYRGEQFF

J gene: TRBJ2-1
V gene: TRBV7-2
clone size: -
D gene: -
CDR3 DNA: TGTGCCAGCAGCTTAGTTCATCTGGTTGACTACAATGAGCAGTTCTTC
CDR3 protein: CASSLVHLVDYNEQFF

J gene: TRBJ2-1
V gene: TRBV7-2
clone size: -
D gene: -
CDR3 DNA: TGTGCCAGCAGTCAGGGGGGCGGTACCTACAATGAGCAGTTCTTC
CDR3 protein: CASSQGGGTYNEQFF

J gene: TRBJ1-1
V gene: TRBV11-3
clone size: many
D gene: -
CDR3 DNA: TGTGCCAGCCTTGGACAGCCGAACACTGAAGCTTTCTTT
CDR3 protein: CASLGQPNTEAFF

J gene: TRBJ2-1
V gene: TRBV7-2
clone size: -
D gene: -
CDR3 DNA: TGTGCCAGCAGCTCCAGAGGGGGGGGGTCCTACAATGAGCAGTTCTTC
CDR3 protein: CASSSRGGGSYNEQFF

J gene: TRBJ2-2
V gene: TRBV4-3
clone size: -
D gene: -
CDR3 DNA: TGCGCCAGCAGCCAAGATCTGGTAGCATCCGGGGAGCTGTTTTTT
CDR3 protein: CASSQDLVASGELFF

J gene: TRBJ2-7
V gene: TRBV6-5
clone size: -
D gene: TRBD2
CDR3 DNA: TGTGCCAGCAAGCGGGAGTACCCCTACGAGCAGTACTTC
CDR3 protein: CASKREYPYEQYF

J gene: TRBJ1-2
V gene: TRBV10-2
clone size: once
D gene: -
CDR3 DNA: TGCGCCAGCAGTCAGAAAAGTATTTGGGATGGCTACACCTTC
CDR3 protein: CASSQKSIWDGYTF

J gene: TRBJ2-1
V gene: TRBV10-3
clone size: -
D gene: -
CDR3 DNA: TGTGCCATCAGTGGTCGAGGCCTAGAGGTCTACAATGAGCAGTTCTTC
CDR3 protein: CAISGRGLEVYNEQFF

J gene: TRBJ2-6
V gene: TRBV6-6
clone size: -
D gene: -
CDR3 DNA: TGTGCCAGCAGTTACTCGGGGCCTGGGGCCAACGTCCTGACTTTC
CDR3 protein: CASSYSGPGANVLTF

J gene: TRBJ2-7
V gene: TRBV15
clone size: -
D gene: TRBD1
CDR3 DNA: TGTGCCACCCGAAGGACAGGGGTCAACGAGCAGTACTTC
CDR3 protein: CATRRTGVNEQYF

J gene: TRBJ2-3
V gene: TRBV20-1
clone size: few
D gene: TRBD2
CDR3 DNA: TGCAGTGCTAGTACTAGCGGGAAAGATACGCAGTATTTT
CDR3 protein: CSASTSGKDTQYF

J gene: TRBJ2-7
V gene: TRBV6-2/TRBV6-3
clone size: -
D gene: TRBD2
CDR3 DNA: TGTGCCAGCAGTTACCGGGACTACTACGAGCAGTACTTC
CDR3 protein: CASSYRDYYEQYF

J gene: TRBJ2-5
V gene: TRBV7-2
clone size: -
D gene: -
CDR3 DNA: TGTGCCAGCAGCTTAAATAAGGGAGGGGGGGAGACCCAGTACTTC
CDR3 protein: CASSLNKGGGETQYF

J gene: TRBJ2-3
V gene: TRBV7-2
clone size: few
D gene: TRBD1
CDR3 DNA: TGTGCCAGCAGCCCGACAGGGATTGCAACAGATACGCAGTATTTT
CDR3 protein: CASSPTGIATDTQYF

J gene: TRBJ2-5
V gene: TRBV11-1
clone size: -
D gene: -
CDR3 DNA: TGTGCCAGCAGCTTAAGTCAGCTAGAGACCCAGTACTTC
CDR3 protein: CASSLSQLETQYF

J gene: TRBJ1-5
V gene: TRBV19
clone size: once
D gene: -
CDR3 DNA: TGTGCCAGTATGGTAAGAACCTATAGCAATCAGCCCCAGCATTTT
CDR3 protein: CASMVRTYSNQPQHF

J gene: TRBJ2-7
V gene: TRBV10-3
clone size: -
D gene: -
CDR3 DNA: TGTGCCATCAGTGAGTCGAAGGGTCCGGGGCAATTGGCCTACGAGCAGTACTTC
CDR3 protein: CAISESKGPGQLAYEQYF

J gene: TRBJ1-6
V gene: TRBV4-1
clone size: few
D gene: -
CDR3 DNA: TGCGCCAGCAGCCAAGTCCTGGGGGGTCTAAGGACACCCCTCCACTTT
CDR3 protein: CASSQVLGGLRTPLHF

J gene: TRBJ1-1
V gene: TRBV20-1
clone size: -
D gene: -
CDR3 DNA: TGCAGTGCTAGAGCCCCCGAGACAGGAGTGGAGGCTTTCTTT
CDR3 protein: CSARAPETGVEAFF

J gene: TRBJ2-5
V gene: TRBV7-2
clone size: many
D gene: TRBD2
CDR3 DNA: TGTGCCAGCAGCACTCTGAATAGCGGGAGTGAGACCCAGTACTTC
CDR3 protein: CASSTLNSGSETQYF

J gene: TRBJ1-3
V gene: TRBV5-6
clone size: -
D gene: -
CDR3 DNA: TGTGCCAGCAGCTTTTTGGAAATAGGGGCCGTCGACACCATATATTTT
CDR3 protein: CASSFLEIGAVDTIYF

J gene: TRBJ2-3
V gene: TRBV6-2/TRBV6-3
clone size: -
D gene: -
CDR3 DNA: TGTGCCAGCAGTTGGCAGAGCACAGATACGCAGTATTTT
CDR3 protein: CASSWQSTDTQYF

J gene: TRBJ2-1
V gene: TRBV19
clone size: -
D gene: TRBD2
CDR3 DNA: TGTGCCAGGCTGATTTTTAATGGACTAGCGGGGTACAATGAGCAGTTCTTC
CDR3 protein: CARLIFNGLAGYNEQFF

J gene: TRBJ2-2
V gene: TRBV7-2
clone size: many
D gene: -
CDR3 DNA: TGTGCCAGCAACTCGAAAGGGTGGTCCGGGGAGCTGTTTTTT
CDR3 protein: CASNSKGWSGELFF

J gene: TRBJ2-1
V gene: TRBV6-6
clone size: -
D gene: TRBD2
CDR3 DNA: TGTGCCAGCAGTTACCTGACTAGCGGGGATGAGCAGTTCTTC
CDR3 protein: CASSYLTSGDEQFF

J gene: TRBJ2-2
V gene: TRBV4-3
clone size: -
D gene: TRBD2
CDR3 DNA: TGCGCCAGCAGCCAACTAGGGACTAGCGGGCGACTCGCCGCGAACACCGGGGAGCTGTTTTTT
CDR3 protein: CASSQLGTSGRLAANTGELFF

J gene: TRBJ2-5
V gene: TRBV11-2
clone size: few
D gene: -
CDR3 DNA: TGTGCCAGCAGCTTGGCCTTCGGGTTCCAGTCGGAGACCCAGTACTTC
CDR3 protein: CASSLAFGFQSETQYF

J gene: TRBJ1-5
V gene: TRBV19
clone size: -
D gene: -
CDR3 DNA: TGTGCCAGTAGTATATCCATCAGCAATCAGCCCCAGCATTTT
CDR3 protein: CASSISISNQPQHF

J gene: TRBJ1-2
V gene: TRBV4-3
clone size: -
D gene: -
CDR3 DNA: TGCGCCAGCAGCCAAGGTTTCACCCACGGGGCTTACTATGGCTACACCTTC
CDR3 protein: CASSQGFTHGAYYGYTF